The present T cell receptor beta chain was sequenced within a study of blood T cells in healthy people across ages. The study, taken as a whole, reports: Because sorting was not performed, PBMCs prevented conclusive naive versus antigen-experienced comparison. Calculation of diversity from one million T cells yielded estimates considered to be underestimates.

The authors ran a second PCR of roughly 6 to 12 cycles using a sample-barcoded 5' primer and a J-beta primer mix. Unique molecular identifiers of 12 random nucleotides labeled each cDNA. One entry per CDR3 protein, called by TCRdb with MiXCR from the 5' RACE reads. The sample carries about 1 million distinct CDR3 sequences, 40% to 45% recorded once. A remark on this clonotype: Its antigen is currently unknown.

Trimming took 5 bases from V and 7 from J; bases not matched to a gene: 7. CDR1 is MNHEY and CDR2 is SMNVEV in the germline V gene (reference sequence). The CDR3 spans 15 residues. The rearrangement joins TRBV27 to TRBJ1-6, with TRBD1 identical over 8 bases. This TCR derives from a woman aged 55-75 years in good health. Sequenced sample: blood. CDR3 nucleotide sequence: TGTGCCAGCAGTCTATACAGGGGGGCCAATTCACCCCTCCACTTT. Protein: CASSLYRGANSPLHF.